What follows are 2 T cell receptor beta chains derived from one specimen sequenced in a study of blood T cell repertoires in COVID-19. Produced via immunoSEQ multiplex PCR; TCRdb's table is partial and in-frame only. The sample yields 200,000 to 250,000 clones, about 88% seen once. Sample: peripheral blood. The receptors originated from a woman between 45 and 65 years old with COVID-19, enrolled during active disease.

The CDR3 sequence is CASGFLGQRGADTQYF. DNA for the CDR3: TGTGCTAGTGGTTTCCTTGGACAGCGGGGGGCGGATACGCAGTATTTT. The chain is built from TRBV12-5 and TRBJ2-3; 9 bases line up with TRBD2. CDR1 and CDR2 from the germline V gene are LGHNT and FRNRAP. The V gene end was trimmed by 3 bases and the J gene end by 6 bases; junction bases not matched to a gene: 10. The CDR3 runs 16 residues. The full variable domain, in which reference TRBV12-5 and TRBJ2-3 provide the parts outside the CDR3, is DARVTQTPRHKVTEMGQEVTMRCQPILGHNTVFWYRQTMMQGLELLAYFRNRAPLDDSGMPKDRFSAEMPDATLATLKIQPSEPRDSAVYFCASGFLGQRGADTQYFGPGTRLTVL.

V is TRBV28 and J is TRBJ1-2; 7 positions match TRBD1. Per germline, CDR1 MDHEN and CDR2 SYDVKM. The CDR3 runs 15 residues. J lost 0 bases, V lost 5 bases, and 6 bases had no gene match. CDR3 loop: CASSNYRGTNYGYTF. In DNA, the CDR3 is TGTGCCAGCAGTAATTACAGGGGAACTAACTATGGCTACACCTTC.